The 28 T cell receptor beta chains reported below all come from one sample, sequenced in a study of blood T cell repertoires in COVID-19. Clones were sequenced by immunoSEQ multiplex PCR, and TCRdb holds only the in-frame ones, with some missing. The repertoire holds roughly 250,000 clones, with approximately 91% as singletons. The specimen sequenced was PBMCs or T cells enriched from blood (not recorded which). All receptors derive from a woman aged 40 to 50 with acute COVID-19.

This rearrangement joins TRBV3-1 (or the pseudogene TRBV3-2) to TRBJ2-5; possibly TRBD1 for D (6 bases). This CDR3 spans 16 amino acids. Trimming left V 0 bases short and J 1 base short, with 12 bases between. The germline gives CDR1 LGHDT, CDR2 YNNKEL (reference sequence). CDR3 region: CASSQDVQGIQETQYF. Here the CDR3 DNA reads TGTGCCAGCAGCCAAGATGTTCAGGGGATCCAAGAGACCCAGTACTTC.

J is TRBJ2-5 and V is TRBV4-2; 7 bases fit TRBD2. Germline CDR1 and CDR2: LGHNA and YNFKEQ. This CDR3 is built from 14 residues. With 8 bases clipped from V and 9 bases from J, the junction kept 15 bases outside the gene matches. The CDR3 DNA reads TGTGCCAGCGCCCTTTTGGTTGGCGGGAGTTCCCAGTACTTC. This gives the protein CASALLVGGSSQYF.

CDR3 DNA sequence: TGTGCCAGCAGCACGCGGTGGAGCACAGATACGCAGTATTTT. It yields the protein CASSTRWSTDTQYF. The gene calls are TRBV7-9 and TRBJ2-3; no reliable D call. V gave up 5 bases and J gave up 0 bases, with 9 bases separating them. The CDR3 extends over 14 amino acids. Germline lookup yields CDR1 SEHNR and CDR2 FQNEAQ (reference sequence). The whole variable domain, filled in from reference TRBV7-9 and TRBJ2-3, reads DTGVSQNPRHKITKRGQNVTFRCDPISEHNRLYWYRQTLGQGPEFLTYFQNEAQLEKSRLLSDRFSAERPKGSFSTLEIQRTEQGDSAMYLCASSTRWSTDTQYFGPGTRLTVL.

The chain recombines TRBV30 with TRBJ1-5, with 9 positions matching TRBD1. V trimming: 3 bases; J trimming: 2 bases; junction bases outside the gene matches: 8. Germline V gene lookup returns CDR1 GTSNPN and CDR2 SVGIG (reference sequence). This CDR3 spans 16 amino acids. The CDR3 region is CAWSDTGGWGNQPQHF. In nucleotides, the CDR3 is TGTGCCTGGAGCGACACAGGGGGCTGGGGCAATCAGCCCCAGCATTTT.

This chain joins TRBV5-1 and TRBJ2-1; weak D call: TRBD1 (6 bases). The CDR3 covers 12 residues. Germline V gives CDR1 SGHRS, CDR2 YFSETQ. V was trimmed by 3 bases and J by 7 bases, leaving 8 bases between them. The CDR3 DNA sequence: TGCGCCAGCAGCTCACAGGGAAATGAGCAGTTCTTC. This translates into CASSSQGNEQFF.

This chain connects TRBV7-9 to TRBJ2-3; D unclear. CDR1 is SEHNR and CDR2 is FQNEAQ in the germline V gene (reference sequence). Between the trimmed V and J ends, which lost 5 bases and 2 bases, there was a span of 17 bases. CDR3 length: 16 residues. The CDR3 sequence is CASSPLGLAPTDTQYF. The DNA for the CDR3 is TGTGCCAGCAGCCCGCTGGGCCTCGCCCCCACAGATACGCAGTATTTT.

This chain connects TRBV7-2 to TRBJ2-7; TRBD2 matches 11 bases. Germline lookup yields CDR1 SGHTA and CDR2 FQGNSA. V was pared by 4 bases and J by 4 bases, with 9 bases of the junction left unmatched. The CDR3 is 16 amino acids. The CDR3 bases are TGTGCCAGCAGCTGGGTAGCGGGAGGGCCGAATTACGAGCAGTACTTC. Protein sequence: CASSWVAGGPNYEQYF.

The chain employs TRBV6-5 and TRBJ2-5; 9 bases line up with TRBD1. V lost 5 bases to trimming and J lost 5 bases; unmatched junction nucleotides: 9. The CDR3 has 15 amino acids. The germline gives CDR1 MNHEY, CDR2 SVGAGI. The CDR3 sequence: CASSRATGGFETQYF. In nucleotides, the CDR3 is TGTGCCAGCAGTAGGGCCACAGGGGGCTTTGAGACCCAGTACTTC.

The CDR3 DNA is TGTGCCAGCAGCTCTGACTATGGCTACACCTTC. It is translated as CASSSDYGYTF. The chain links TRBV9 to TRBJ1-2, with D hard to call. This CDR3 is 11 amino acids long. V shed 4 bases and J shed 3 bases, with 4 bases lying between them. Germline V gene data show CDR1 as SGDLS and CDR2 as YYNGEE.

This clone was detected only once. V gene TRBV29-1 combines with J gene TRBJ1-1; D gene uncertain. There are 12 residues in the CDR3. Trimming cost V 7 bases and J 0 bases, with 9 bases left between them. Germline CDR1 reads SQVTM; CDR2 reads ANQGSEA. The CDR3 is CSGGSLNTEAFF. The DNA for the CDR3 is TGCAGCGGCGGGTCGTTGAACACTGAAGCTTTCTTT.

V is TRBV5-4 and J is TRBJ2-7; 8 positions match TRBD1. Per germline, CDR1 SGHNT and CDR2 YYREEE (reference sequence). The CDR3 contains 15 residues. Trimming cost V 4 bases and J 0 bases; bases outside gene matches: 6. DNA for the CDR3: TGTGCCAGCAGCGAGGACAGGGAGAGCTCCTACGAGCAGTACTTC. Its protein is CASSEDRESSYEQYF.

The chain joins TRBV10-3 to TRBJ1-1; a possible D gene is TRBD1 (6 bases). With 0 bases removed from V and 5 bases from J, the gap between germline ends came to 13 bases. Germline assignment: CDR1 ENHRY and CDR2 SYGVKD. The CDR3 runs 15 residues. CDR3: CAISESQGWGTEAFF. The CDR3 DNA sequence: TGTGCCATCAGTGAGTCGCAGGGGTGGGGTACTGAAGCTTTCTTT.

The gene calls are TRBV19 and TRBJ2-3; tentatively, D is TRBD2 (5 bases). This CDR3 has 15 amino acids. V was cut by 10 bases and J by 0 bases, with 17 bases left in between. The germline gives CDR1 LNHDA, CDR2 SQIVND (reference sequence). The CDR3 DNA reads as TGTGCCACCAAGAGGGTCTCGCGGAGCACAGATACGCAGTATTTT. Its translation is CATKRVSRSTDTQYF.

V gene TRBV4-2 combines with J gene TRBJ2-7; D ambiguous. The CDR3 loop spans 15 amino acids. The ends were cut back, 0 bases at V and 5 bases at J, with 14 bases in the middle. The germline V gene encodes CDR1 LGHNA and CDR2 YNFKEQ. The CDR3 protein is CASSQDFLGRDEQYF. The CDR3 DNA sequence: TGTGCCAGCAGCCAAGATTTCCTAGGTCGGGACGAGCAGTACTTC.

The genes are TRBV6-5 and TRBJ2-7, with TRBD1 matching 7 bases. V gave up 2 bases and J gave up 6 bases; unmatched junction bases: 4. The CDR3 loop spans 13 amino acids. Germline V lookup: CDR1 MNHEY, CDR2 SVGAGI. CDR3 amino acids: CASSYRTGVEQYF. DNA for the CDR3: TGTGCCAGCAGTTACCGAACAGGGGTCGAGCAGTACTTC.

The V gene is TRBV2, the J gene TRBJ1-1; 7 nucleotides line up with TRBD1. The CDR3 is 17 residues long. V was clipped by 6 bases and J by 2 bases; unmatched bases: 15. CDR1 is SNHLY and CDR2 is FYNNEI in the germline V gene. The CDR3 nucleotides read TGTGCCAGCAGCCCTAGACCCCCGGGACAGATAAACACTGAAGCTTTCTTT. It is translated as CASSPRPPGQINTEAFF. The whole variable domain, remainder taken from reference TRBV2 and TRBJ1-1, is EPEVTQTPSHQVTQMGQEVILRCVPISNHLYFYWYRQILGQKVEFLVSFYNNEISEKSEIFDDQFSVERPDGSNFTLKIRSTKLEDSAMYFCASSPRPPGQINTEAFFGQGTRLTVV.

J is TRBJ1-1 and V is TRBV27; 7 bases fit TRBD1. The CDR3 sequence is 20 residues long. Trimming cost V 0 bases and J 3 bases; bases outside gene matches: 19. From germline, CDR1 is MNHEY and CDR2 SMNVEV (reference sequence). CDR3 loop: CASSLSRAPGGLWGDTEAFF. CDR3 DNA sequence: TGTGCCAGCAGTTTATCGAGGGCCCCAGGGGGATTGTGGGGGGACACTGAAGCTTTCTTT.

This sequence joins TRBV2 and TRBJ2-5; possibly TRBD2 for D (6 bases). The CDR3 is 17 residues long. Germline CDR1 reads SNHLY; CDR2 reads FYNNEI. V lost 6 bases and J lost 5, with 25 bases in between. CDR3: CASREILAGGVRETQYF. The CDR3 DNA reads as TGTGCCAGCAGGGAGATACTAGCCGGGGGTGTACGGGAGACCCAGTACTTC.

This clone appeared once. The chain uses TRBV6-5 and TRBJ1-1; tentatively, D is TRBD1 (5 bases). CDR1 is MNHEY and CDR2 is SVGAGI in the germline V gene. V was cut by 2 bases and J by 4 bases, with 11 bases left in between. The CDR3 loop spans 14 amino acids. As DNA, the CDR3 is TGTGCCAGCAGTTACAAGGCAGGGTCCACTGAAGCTTTCTTT. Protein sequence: CASSYKAGSTEAFF.

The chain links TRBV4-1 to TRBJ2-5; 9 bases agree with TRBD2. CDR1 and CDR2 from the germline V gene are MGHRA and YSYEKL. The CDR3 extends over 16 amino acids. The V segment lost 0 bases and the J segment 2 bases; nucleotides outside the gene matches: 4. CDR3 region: CASSQDGLAGQETQYF. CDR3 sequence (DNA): TGCGCCAGCAGCCAAGATGGGCTAGCGGGGCAAGAGACCCAGTACTTC.

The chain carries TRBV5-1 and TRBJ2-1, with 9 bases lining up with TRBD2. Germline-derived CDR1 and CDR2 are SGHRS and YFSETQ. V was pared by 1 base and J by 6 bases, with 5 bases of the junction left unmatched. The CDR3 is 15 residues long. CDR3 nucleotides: TGCGCCAGCAGCTTGCAAGTGACTAGCGGCAATGAGCAGTTCTTC. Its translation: CASSLQVTSGNEQFF.

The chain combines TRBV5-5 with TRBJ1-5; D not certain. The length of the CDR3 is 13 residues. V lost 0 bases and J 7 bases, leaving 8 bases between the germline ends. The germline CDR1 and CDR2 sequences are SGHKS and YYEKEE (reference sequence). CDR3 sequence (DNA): TGTGCCAGCAGCTTGGGGCCGTGGCAGCCCCAGCATTTT. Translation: CASSLGPWQPQHF.

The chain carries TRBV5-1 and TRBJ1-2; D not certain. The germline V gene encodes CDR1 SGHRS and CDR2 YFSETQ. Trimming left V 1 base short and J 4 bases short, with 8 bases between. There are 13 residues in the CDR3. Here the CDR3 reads CASSLSGAYGYTF. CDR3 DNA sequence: TGCGCCAGCAGCTTGAGCGGCGCCTATGGCTACACCTTC. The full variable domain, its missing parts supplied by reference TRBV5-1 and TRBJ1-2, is KAGVTQTPRYLIKTRGQQVTLSCSPISGHRSVSWYQQTPGQGLQFLFEYFSETQRNKGNFPGRFSGRQFSNSRSEMNVSTLELGDSALYLCASSLSGAYGYTFGSGTRLTVV.

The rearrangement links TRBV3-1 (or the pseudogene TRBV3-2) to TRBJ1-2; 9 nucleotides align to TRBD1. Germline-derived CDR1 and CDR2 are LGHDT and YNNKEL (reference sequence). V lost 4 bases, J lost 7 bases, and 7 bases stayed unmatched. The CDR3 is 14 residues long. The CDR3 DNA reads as TGTGCCAGCAGCCCACCCGGGACAGGGCTTGGCTACACCTTC. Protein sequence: CASSPPGTGLGYTF.

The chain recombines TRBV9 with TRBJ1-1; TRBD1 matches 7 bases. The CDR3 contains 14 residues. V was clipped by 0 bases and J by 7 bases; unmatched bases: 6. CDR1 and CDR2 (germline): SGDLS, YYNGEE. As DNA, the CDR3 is TGTGCCAGCAGCGTAGGTGACAGGGCTAATGAAGCTTTCTTT. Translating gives CASSVGDRANEAFF.

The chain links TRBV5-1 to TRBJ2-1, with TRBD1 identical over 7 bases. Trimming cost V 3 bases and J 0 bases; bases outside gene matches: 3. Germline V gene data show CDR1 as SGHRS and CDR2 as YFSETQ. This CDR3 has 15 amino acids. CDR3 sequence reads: CASSSGTVSYNEQFF. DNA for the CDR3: TGCGCCAGCAGCTCCGGGACAGTCTCCTACAATGAGCAGTTCTTC.

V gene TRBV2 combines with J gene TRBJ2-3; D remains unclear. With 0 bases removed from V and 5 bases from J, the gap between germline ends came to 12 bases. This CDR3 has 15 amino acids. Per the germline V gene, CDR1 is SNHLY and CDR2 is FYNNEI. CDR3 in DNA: TGTGCCAGCAGTGAAGCGGTCGCCGTAGTAGATACGCAGTATTTT. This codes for CASSEAVAVVDTQYF. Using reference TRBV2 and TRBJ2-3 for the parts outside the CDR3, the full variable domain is EPEVTQTPSHQVTQMGQEVILRCVPISNHLYFYWYRQILGQKVEFLVSFYNNEISEKSEIFDDQFSVERPDGSNFTLKIRSTKLEDSAMYFCASSEAVAVVDTQYFGPGTRLTVL.

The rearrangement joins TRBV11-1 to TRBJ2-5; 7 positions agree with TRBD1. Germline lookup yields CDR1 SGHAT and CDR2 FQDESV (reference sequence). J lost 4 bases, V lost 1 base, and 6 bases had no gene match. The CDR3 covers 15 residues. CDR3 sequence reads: CASSLGNPGGETQYF. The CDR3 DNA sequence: TGTGCCAGCAGCTTAGGTAACCCAGGGGGAGAGACCCAGTACTTC.